A selection of T cell receptor beta chains follows, all from one sample in a study of beta chain features in type 1 diabetes. The protocol was immunoSEQ multiplex PCR, while the TCRdb copy is restricted to in-frame clones and leaves out a portion. The profile covers fewer than 650,000 clones, with around 16% appearing a single time and about 0.087% taken by the ten largest. The source material was naive CD4+ T cells from blood. Receptors originate from a man between 18 and 29 years old in good health. The CDR3 runs from the conserved cysteine through the conserved F or W. Each record gives: V gene, clone size, D gene, J gene, CDR3 protein, CDR3 DNA. A D gene is named only where the DNA matches it firmly. Only part of the rows carry a size: once, few, many, or a class if the clone is expanded.

V gene: TRBV4-1
clone size: NA
D gene: TRBD2
J gene: TRBJ2-1
CDR3 protein: CASSQEGLGRSHNNEQFF
CDR3 DNA: TGCGCCAGCAGCCAAGAGGGACTAGGACGGTCTCACAACAATGAGCAGTTCTTC

V gene: TRBV1
clone size: NA
D gene: NA
J gene: TRBJ1-2
CDR3 protein: CTSSRDTVYGYTF
CDR3 DNA: TGCACCAGCAGCCGCGACACGGTCTATGGCTACACCTTC

V gene: TRBV19
clone size: NA
D gene: NA
J gene: TRBJ2-2
CDR3 protein: CASSIINPNTGELFF
CDR3 DNA: TGTGCCAGTAGTATTATCAATCCGAACACCGGGGAGCTGTTTTTT

V gene: TRBV25-1
clone size: NA
D gene: TRBD1
J gene: TRBJ1-2
CDR3 protein: CASSEYGAQGVIGYGYTF
CDR3 DNA: TGTGCCAGCAGTGAATATGGGGCACAGGGGGTAATCGGCTATGGCTACACCTTC

V gene: TRBV5-1
clone size: few
D gene: NA
J gene: TRBJ1-1
CDR3 protein: CASSLPGVEAFF
CDR3 DNA: TGCGCCAGCAGCTTACCGGGAGTTGAAGCTTTCTTT

V gene: TRBV27
clone size: NA
D gene: TRBD1
J gene: TRBJ1-2
CDR3 protein: CASSQGDRPYGYTF
CDR3 DNA: TGTGCCAGCAGCCAAGGGGACAGACCGTATGGCTACACCTTC

V gene: TRBV28
clone size: few
D gene: NA
J gene: TRBJ1-4
CDR3 protein: CASSPRWWANEKLFF
CDR3 DNA: TGTGCCAGCAGCCCGAGGTGGTGGGCTAATGAAAAACTGTTTTTT

V gene: TRBV19
clone size: NA
D gene: NA
J gene: TRBJ2-7
CDR3 protein: CASRMHYEQYF
CDR3 DNA: TGTGCCAGTAGGATGCACTACGAGCAGTACTTC

V gene: TRBV29-1
clone size: NA
D gene: TRBD2
J gene: TRBJ2-1
CDR3 protein: CSVRRGGSEQFF
CDR3 DNA: TGCAGCGTTCGACGGGGGGGGAGTGAGCAGTTCTTC

V gene: TRBV29-1
clone size: NA
D gene: NA
J gene: TRBJ2-7
CDR3 protein: CSVASGRPYEQYF
CDR3 DNA: TGCAGCGTTGCTTCAGGGAGACCCTACGAGCAGTACTTC

V gene: TRBV7-2
clone size: NA
D gene: TRBD1
J gene: TRBJ2-7
CDR3 protein: CASSLSGQSSYEQYF
CDR3 DNA: TGTGCCAGCAGCTTATCGGGACAGAGCTCCTACGAGCAGTACTTC

V gene: TRBV5-1
clone size: NA
D gene: TRBD1
J gene: TRBJ2-4
CDR3 protein: CASSLVPGGENIQYF
CDR3 DNA: TGCGCCAGCAGCTTGGTCCCAGGGGGCGAAAACATTCAGTACTTC

V gene: TRBV7-2
clone size: few
D gene: NA
J gene: TRBJ1-2
CDR3 protein: CASSLVGSQSYGYTF
CDR3 DNA: TGTGCCAGCAGCTTAGTGGGATCCCAGTCCTATGGCTACACCTTC

V gene: TRBV19
clone size: few
D gene: NA
J gene: TRBJ2-5
CDR3 protein: CASKDFQETQYF
CDR3 DNA: TGTGCCAGTAAGGACTTCCAAGAGACCCAGTACTTC

V gene: TRBV11-3
clone size: NA
D gene: NA
J gene: TRBJ2-1
CDR3 protein: CASSLGGQSYNEQFF
CDR3 DNA: TGTGCCAGCAGCTTAGGGGGGCAGTCCTACAATGAGCAGTTCTTC

V gene: TRBV29-1
clone size: few
D gene: NA
J gene: TRBJ1-3
CDR3 protein: CSGRDVSGNTIYF
CDR3 DNA: TGCAGCGGCCGGGACGTCTCTGGAAACACCATATATTTT

V gene: TRBV7-9
clone size: few
D gene: TRBD2
J gene: TRBJ2-3
CDR3 protein: CASSLVRTSGDHTQYF
CDR3 DNA: TGTGCCAGCAGCTTAGTCCGGACTAGCGGGGATCATACGCAGTATTTT

V gene: TRBV18
clone size: few
D gene: NA
J gene: TRBJ1-1
CDR3 protein: CASSPLLTEAFF
CDR3 DNA: TGTGCCAGCTCACCATTGTTAACTGAAGCTTTCTTT

V gene: TRBV15
clone size: NA
D gene: NA
J gene: TRBJ1-5
CDR3 protein: CATSRDIIIPRGFVGGQPQHF
CDR3 DNA: TGTGCCACCAGCAGAGATATTATTATTCCGCGTGGGTTCGTTGGGGGACAGCCCCAGCATTTT

V gene: TRBV28
clone size: few
D gene: NA
J gene: TRBJ2-1
CDR3 protein: CASSLRGRLQGEQFF
CDR3 DNA: TGTGCCAGCAGCCTCAGGGGCAGGCTTCAGGGTGAGCAGTTCTTC

V gene: TRBV29-1
clone size: NA
D gene: TRBD1
J gene: TRBJ2-1
CDR3 protein: CSVTTSPGGQGWFF
CDR3 DNA: TGCAGCGTTACTACCTCACCCGGAGGACAGGGGTGGTTCTTC

V gene: TRBV10-3
clone size: NA
D gene: TRBD1
J gene: TRBJ1-6
CDR3 protein: CAISGDRGNSPLHF
CDR3 DNA: TGTGCCATCAGTGGGGACAGGGGGAATTCACCCCTCCACTTT

V gene: TRBV18
clone size: NA
D gene: NA
J gene: TRBJ2-5
CDR3 protein: CASSPPGLPETQYF
CDR3 DNA: TGTGCCAGCTCACCTCCTGGCCTTCCGGAGACCCAGTACTTC

V gene: TRBV14
clone size: many
D gene: TRBD1
J gene: TRBJ2-1
CDR3 protein: CASSLRQGTWEFF
CDR3 DNA: TGTGCCAGCAGCCTTCGACAGGGAACCTGGGAGTTCTTC

V gene: TRBV7-7
clone size: few
D gene: NA
J gene: TRBJ2-1
CDR3 protein: CASSLSWGNYNEQFF
CDR3 DNA: TGTGCTAGCAGCCTAAGTTGGGGGAACTACAATGAGCAGTTCTTC

V gene: TRBV28
clone size: NA
D gene: TRBD2
J gene: TRBJ2-5
CDR3 protein: CASSALGTSGSRETQYF
CDR3 DNA: TGTGCCAGCAGTGCCCTCGGGACTAGCGGGAGTCGGGAGACCCAGTACTTC

V gene: TRBV30
clone size: few
D gene: TRBD1
J gene: TRBJ2-3
CDR3 protein: CAWSLGRTGNTDTQYF
CDR3 DNA: TGTGCCTGGAGTCTGGGACGGACAGGTAACACAGATACGCAGTATTTT

V gene: TRBV29-1
clone size: NA
D gene: NA
J gene: TRBJ2-4
CDR3 protein: CSGEKAGGKEAAKNIQYF
CDR3 DNA: TGCAGCGGTGAAAAAGCCGGGGGCAAAGAGGCGGCCAAAAACATTCAGTACTTC

V gene: TRBV7-2
clone size: NA
D gene: NA
J gene: TRBJ2-1
CDR3 protein: CASSLDHNEQFF
CDR3 DNA: TGTGCCAGCAGCTTAGACCACAATGAGCAGTTCTTC

V gene: TRBV5-4
clone size: few
D gene: TRBD1
J gene: TRBJ2-5
CDR3 protein: CASRATGQGPETQYF
CDR3 DNA: TGTGCCAGCAGGGCTACGGGACAGGGTCCAGAGACCCAGTACTTC

V gene: TRBV4-3
clone size: NA
D gene: NA
J gene: TRBJ2-6
CDR3 protein: CASGGLGANVLTF
CDR3 DNA: TGCGCCAGTGGGGGGCTTGGGGCCAACGTCCTGACTTTC

V gene: TRBV7-9
clone size: few
D gene: NA
J gene: TRBJ2-1
CDR3 protein: CASSFPGPTHNEQFF
CDR3 DNA: TGTGCCAGCAGCTTTCCGGGACCTACTCACAATGAGCAGTTCTTC

V gene: TRBV7-2
clone size: few
D gene: NA
J gene: TRBJ2-7
CDR3 protein: CASSFSLGRRSYEQYF
CDR3 DNA: TGTGCCAGCAGCTTCTCCCTGGGGCGTCGCTCCTACGAGCAGTACTTC

V gene: TRBV9
clone size: few
D gene: TRBD2
J gene: TRBJ2-2
CDR3 protein: CASSVVREGTTGELFF
CDR3 DNA: TGTGCCAGCAGCGTAGTACGGGAGGGGACCACCGGGGAGCTGTTTTTT

V gene: TRBV5-1
clone size: NA
D gene: NA
J gene: TRBJ2-4
CDR3 protein: CASSLKEGAKNIQYF
CDR3 DNA: TGCGCCAGCAGCTTAAAGGAGGGTGCCAAAAACATTCAGTACTTC

V gene: TRBV11-2
clone size: NA
D gene: NA
J gene: TRBJ1-3
CDR3 protein: CASSATSIGNTIYF
CDR3 DNA: TGTGCCAGCAGCGCCACAAGTATTGGAAACACCATATATTTT

V gene: TRBV5-6
clone size: NA
D gene: NA
J gene: TRBJ1-6
CDR3 protein: CASSLEGRGNSPLHF
CDR3 DNA: TGTGCCAGCAGCTTGGAGGGACGGGGGAATTCACCCCTCCACTTT

V gene: TRBV7-9
clone size: NA
D gene: TRBD2
J gene: TRBJ2-5
CDR3 protein: CASSLGGTSHIQETQYF
CDR3 DNA: TGTGCCAGCAGCTTAGGGGGGACTAGCCATATCCAAGAGACCCAGTACTTC

V gene: TRBV23-1
clone size: NA
D gene: NA
J gene: TRBJ1-2
CDR3 protein: CASRHRRENYGCTF
CDR3 DNA: TGCGCCAGCCGCCACCGGCGGGAGAACTATGGCTGCACCTTC

V gene: TRBV2
clone size: few
D gene: TRBD1
J gene: TRBJ2-3
CDR3 protein: CASTPPGGSTDTQYF
CDR3 DNA: TGTGCCAGCACCCCGCCAGGGGGTAGCACAGATACGCAGTATTTT

V gene: TRBV25-1
clone size: few
D gene: NA
J gene: TRBJ1-5
CDR3 protein: CASSDSRGSFSNQPQHF
CDR3 DNA: TGTGCCAGCAGTGACTCCAGGGGATCCTTTAGCAATCAGCCCCAGCATTTT

V gene: TRBV5-4
clone size: NA
D gene: NA
J gene: TRBJ1-3
CDR3 protein: CASSSARGSGNTIYF
CDR3 DNA: TGTGCCAGCAGCTCCGCCAGGGGCTCTGGAAACACCATATATTTT

V gene: TRBV6-1
clone size: NA
D gene: NA
J gene: TRBJ1-5
CDR3 protein: CASSVTGSNQPQHF
CDR3 DNA: TGTGCCAGCAGTGTTACAGGGTCAAATCAGCCCCAGCATTTT

V gene: TRBV11-2
clone size: NA
D gene: NA
J gene: TRBJ1-5
CDR3 protein: CASSFGQHNQPQHF
CDR3 DNA: TGTGCCAGCAGCTTCGGCCAGCACAATCAGCCCCAGCATTTT

V gene: TRBV7-2
clone size: NA
D gene: NA
J gene: TRBJ2-2
CDR3 protein: CASSSPRRTGELFF
CDR3 DNA: TGTGCCAGCAGCTCCCCTAGGAGGACCGGGGAGCTGTTTTTT

V gene: TRBV5-4
clone size: few
D gene: TRBD2
J gene: TRBJ2-1
CDR3 protein: CASSQVPSGSNEQFF
CDR3 DNA: TGTGCCAGCAGCCAAGTCCCTAGCGGGAGTAATGAGCAGTTCTTC

V gene: TRBV20-1
clone size: few
D gene: TRBD1
J gene: TRBJ1-2
CDR3 protein: CSAQTGVGYTF
CDR3 DNA: TGCAGTGCCCAGACAGGGGTTGGCTACACCTTC

V gene: TRBV7-2
clone size: NA
D gene: TRBD2
J gene: TRBJ2-5
CDR3 protein: CASSWGLAGETQYF
CDR3 DNA: TGTGCCAGCAGCTGGGGACTAGCGGGAGAGACCCAGTACTTC

V gene: TRBV7-7
clone size: NA
D gene: TRBD1
J gene: TRBJ2-7
CDR3 protein: CASSLNRGDEQYF
CDR3 DNA: TGTGCCAGCAGCCTGAACAGGGGCGACGAGCAGTACTTC

V gene: TRBV11-2
clone size: few
D gene: NA
J gene: TRBJ2-1
CDR3 protein: CASSPGQNNEQFF
CDR3 DNA: TGTGCCAGCAGCCCCGGGCAGAACAATGAGCAGTTCTTC

V gene: TRBV6-1
clone size: few
D gene: NA
J gene: TRBJ1-4
CDR3 protein: CASGRATNEKLFF
CDR3 DNA: TGTGCCAGCGGGAGGGCAACTAATGAAAAACTGTTTTTT

V gene: TRBV11-3
clone size: NA
D gene: NA
J gene: TRBJ2-5
CDR3 protein: CASSSGRDLYQETQYF
CDR3 DNA: TGTGCCAGCAGCTCAGGGCGGGACCTGTACCAAGAGACCCAGTACTTC

V gene: TRBV5-4
clone size: NA
D gene: TRBD1
J gene: TRBJ2-7
CDR3 protein: CASSSGTGPEQYF
CDR3 DNA: TGTGCCAGCAGCTCCGGGACAGGGCCCGAGCAGTACTTC

V gene: TRBV4-1
clone size: NA
D gene: NA
J gene: TRBJ1-5
CDR3 protein: CASSQPGLNQPQHF
CDR3 DNA: TGCGCCAGCAGCCAACCGGGTCTTAATCAGCCCCAGCATTTT

V gene: TRBV6-1
clone size: NA
D gene: TRBD2
J gene: TRBJ2-1
CDR3 protein: CATRLAGGQIEQFF
CDR3 DNA: TGTGCCACCCGACTAGCGGGAGGGCAAATTGAGCAGTTCTTC